This T cell receptor (beta chain) was recovered during a study of blood T cell repertoires in COVID-19. With 3 bases removed from V and 11 bases from J, the gap between germline ends came to 16 bases. The CDR3 extends over 13 amino acids. Germline lookup yields CDR1 MGHDK and CDR2 SYGVNS. The protocol was immunoSEQ multiplex PCR, while the TCRdb copy is restricted to in-frame clones and leaves out a portion. The table records about 200,000 clones, around 82% of them present only once. The chain employs TRBV25-1 and TRBJ1-1; D might be TRBD1 (5 bases). The sequence came from a woman between 50 and 59 years old with acute or convalescent COVID-19. The sequenced material came from peripheral blood. The CDR3 loop reads CASSDYKGREAFF. In DNA form, the CDR3 reads TGTGCCAGCAGTGATTATAAGGGGAGGGAGGCTTTCTTT.